Following are 20 T cell receptor beta chains from one sample sequenced in a study of T cells in Graves' hyperthyroidism and ophthalmopathy (dated by TCRdb to the late 2010s). Libraries were constructed by multiplex PCR. Sequenced using an Illumina HiSeq 2000. Amplification of TCR beta CDR3 regions was carried out from RNA transcripts. The first round of RT-PCR for the TCR CDR3 was performed with the HTBI primer set and the Qiagen OneStep RT-PCR kit. The raw public reads went through TCRdb reprocessing: fastp at Q25, MiXCR clone calling, in-frame beta chains kept. Identical CDR3 protein sequences are pooled into one entry, listed with their most common genes and DNA. This sample is represented by approximately 500,000 distinct CDR3 sequences; 35% to 55% of them were singletons. Clones ranked in the top ten supply around 7.7% of the sample. The source material was peripheral blood or thyroid tissue (not recorded which). These receptors all stem from a woman aged 18-29 years with Graves' hyperthyroidism.

This clonotype was seen at least ten times. The chain has TRBV12-3 or TRBV12-4 and TRBJ1-5, with TRBD1 matching 9 bases. The CDR3 has 13 amino acids. With V trimmed by 7 bases and J by 6 bases, 4 bases remained unmatched. The CDR3: CASTKTGGQPQHF. The CDR3 DNA follows: TGTGCCAGCACCAAGACAGGGGGTCAGCCCCAGCATTTT.

V usage is TRBV12-3 or TRBV12-4 and J usage is TRBJ2-6; D is possibly TRBD1 or TRBD2 (5 bases each). This CDR3 has 15 residues. Trimming removed 4 bases at V and 3 bases at J, with 10 bases between. The CDR3 loop reads CASSSWGFGANVLTF. DNA of the CDR3: TGTGCCAGCAGTTCGTGGGGGTTTGGGGCCAACGTCCTGACTTTC.

The chain links TRBV11-2 to TRBJ2-2; TRBD1 agrees at 9 bases. In germline, CDR1 is SGHAT, CDR2 FQNNGV. Trimming at V came to 5 bases and at J to 6 bases, leaving 7 bases not matched to a gene. The CDR3 length is 15 residues. The CDR3 is CASSPNRGLPGELFF. In nucleotides, the CDR3 is TGTGCCAGCAGCCCGAACAGGGGGCTGCCCGGGGAGCTGTTTTTT.

This clonotype has a count of ten or more. The V and J genes are TRBV29-1 and TRBJ2-7; TRBD1 agrees at 7 bases. CDR1 and CDR2 (germline): SQVTM, ANQGSEA. V lost 7 bases and J lost 4; bases outside the gene matches: 10. This CDR3 comprises 13 residues. The CDR3 bases are TGCAGCGCCGCCCGGGACAGAGGTTACGAGCAGTACTTC. Protein product: CSAARDRGYEQYF.

This clonotype has at least ten counts. The CDR3 here is CASSPTTPSEQYF. The DNA of the CDR3 is TGTGCCAGCAGCCCTACCACTCCGTCCGAGCAGTACTTC. The chain uses TRBV7-2 and TRBJ2-7; D not certain. Germline-derived CDR1 and CDR2 are SGHTA and FQGNSA. Between the trimmed V and J ends, which lost 5 bases and 6 bases, there was a span of 14 bases. The CDR3 is 13 amino acids.

The sample holds many counts of this clonotype. The chain couples TRBV20-1 to TRBJ1-1; TRBD1 aligns across 7 bases. CDR3 size: 15 residues. The V gene end was trimmed by 5 bases and the J gene end by 0 bases; junction bases not matched to a gene: 9. Germline CDR1 DFQATT, CDR2 SNEGSKA (reference sequence). DNA for the CDR3: TGCAGTGCTTTCGACCCGGGACAGATGAACACTGAAGCTTTCTTT. Its translation is CSAFDPGQMNTEAFF.

Regarding this clonotype: This may come from a read error, since a much larger clone is one base off. V gene TRBV24-1 combines with J gene TRBJ2-2; either TRBD1 or TRBD2 may fit D (5 bases each). CDR3 length: 15 residues. Germline assignment: CDR1 KGHDR and CDR2 SFDVKD. CDR3 loop: CATSDIGEEDGELLF. CDR3 sequence (DNA): TGTGCCACCAGTGATATAGGGGAAGAGGACGGGGAGCTGCTTTTT.

This chain uses TRBV19 with TRBJ2-5, with D possibly matching TRBD2 (6 bases). CDR3 length equals 15 residues. The germline CDR1 and CDR2 sequences are LNHDA and SQIVND (reference sequence). The V end lost 7 bases, the J end lost 1 base, and 16 bases lay between the germline ends. The CDR3 loop reads CASTWGSGPQETQYF. Written as DNA, the CDR3 is TGTGCCAGTACTTGGGGGAGCGGGCCCCAAGAGACCCAGTACTTC.

Comment on this clonotype: At one end, the junction sequence differs from germline, possibly due to a read error. The chain employs TRBV7-2 and TRBJ2-2; D gene uncertain. The germline gives CDR1 SGHTA, CDR2 FQGNSA. The CDR3 sequence is 14 residues long. CDR3 amino acids: CASNLHWNTGELFF. CDR3 DNA sequence: TGTGCCAGCAACTTACACTGGAACACCGGGGAGCTGTTTTTT.

This chain joins TRBV7-6 and TRBJ2-7, with D possibly matching TRBD1 (5 bases). Germline CDR1 is SGHVS and CDR2 is FNYEAQ. CDR3 length equals 11 residues. V lost 4 bases and J 7 bases, leaving 8 bases between the germline ends. In DNA, the CDR3 is TGTGCCAGCAGCTCGACAGAAGAGCAGTACTTC. Translation gives CASSSTEEQYF.

This clonotype was found many times. The V gene is TRBV6-5, the J gene TRBJ2-2, with 8 bases that match TRBD2. The CDR3 is 15 amino acids. Germline V gene sequence: CDR1 MNHEY, CDR2 SVGAGI. V dropped 6 bases and J dropped 3; count of bases not matched to a gene: 6. The CDR3: CASRRAGGDTGELFF. The CDR3 coding sequence is TGTGCCAGCAGGAGGGCGGGAGGAGACACCGGGGAGCTGTTTTTT.

In its sample, this clonotype was seen a few times. This rearrangement joins TRBV29-1 to TRBJ2-1; D is undetermined. The V end lost 0 bases, the J end lost 10 bases, and 10 bases lay between the germline ends. Germline assignment: CDR1 SQVTM and CDR2 ANQGSEA. CDR3 length: 12 amino acids. CDR3 bases: TGCAGCGTTGAAGATCGCGAGTTGGAGCAGTTCTTC. Protein product: CSVEDRELEQFF.

In this sample, this clonotype turned up many times. V gene TRBV2 combines with J gene TRBJ1-1, with D hard to call. The CDR3 spans 13 residues. Germline assignment: CDR1 SNHLY and CDR2 FYNNEI. V lost 5 bases to trimming and J lost 3 bases, with 10 bases between them. CDR3 nucleotide sequence: TGTGCCAGCAGTATAGGGCTCGACACTGAAGCTTTCTTT. Translating gives CASSIGLDTEAFF.

The chain joins TRBV6-4 to TRBJ2-6, with D possibly TRBD1 on 6 matching bases. Trimming took 5 bases from V and 0 from J, leaving 14 bases between them. Germline V gene data show CDR1 as MRHNA and CDR2 as SNTAGT. The CDR3 totals 17 residues. The CDR3 protein is CASSYPGQFSGANVLTF. CDR3 coding DNA: TGTGCCAGCAGTTACCCTGGACAGTTCTCTGGGGCCAACGTCCTGACTTTC.

This chain uses TRBV2 with TRBJ1-2; D perhaps matches TRBD1 (6 bases). Germline CDR1 is SNHLY and CDR2 is FYNNEI. This CDR3 comprises 13 residues. V lost 7 bases and J 6 bases, leaving 15 bases between the germline ends. The CDR3 DNA follows: TGTGCCAGCACAGGGGACCTGGTTCATGGCTACACCTTC. Its translation is CASTGDLVHGYTF.

CDR3 in DNA: TGTGCCAGCAGCGCGAGGGGGGAGCTGTTTTTT. It encodes CASSARGELFF. The rearrangement joins TRBV6-5 to TRBJ2-2; D is unresolved. The V end was cut by 6 bases, the J end by 8 bases, with 7 bases between. Looked up from germline, CDR1 is MNHEY and CDR2 is SVGAGI. The CDR3 is 11 residues long.

This clonotype was seen repeatedly, ten times or more. The chain recombines TRBV6-1 with TRBJ2-7, with D perhaps TRBD1 or TRBD2 (5 bases each). The germline V and J ends were trimmed by 1 base and 6 bases, with 19 bases remaining between them. The germline V gene has CDR1 MNHNS and CDR2 SASEGT. This CDR3 contains 16 residues. CDR3 amino acids: CASSEEGGQGGREQYF. CDR3 DNA sequence: TGTGCCAGCAGTGAAGAAGGAGGTCAGGGTGGACGCGAGCAGTACTTC.

This clonotype occurred many times. The chain carries TRBV19 and TRBJ1-2, with 11 bases lining up with TRBD1. Germline CDR1 is LNHDA and CDR2 is SQIVND (reference sequence). J lost 6 bases, V lost 11 bases, and 11 bases had no gene match. This CDR3 has 14 amino acids. The CDR3 is CAAREDRGLDGYTF. In DNA, the CDR3 is TGTGCCGCGCGGGAGGACAGGGGGCTGGATGGCTACACCTTC.

This clonotype has at least ten counts. The chain couples TRBV20-1 to TRBJ1-1, with 7 positions matching TRBD1. J was trimmed by 2 bases and V by 6 bases; bases with no gene match: 6. Germline V gene lookup returns CDR1 DFQATT and CDR2 SNEGSKA (reference sequence). The CDR3 is 13 amino acids. As DNA, the CDR3 is TGCAGTGCAGGGGGCGCGGTTAACACTGAAGCTTTCTTT. Protein: CSAGGAVNTEAFF.

The rearrangement links TRBV2 to TRBJ1-2; 8 bases line up with TRBD1. V was clipped by 6 bases and J by 1 base; unmatched bases: 13. CDR1 and CDR2 (germline): SNHLY, FYNNEI. The CDR3 extends over 17 amino acids. The CDR3 region is CASRTGAGGSLNYGYTF. CDR3 in DNA: TGTGCCAGCAGGACAGGGGCAGGGGGCTCGCTTAACTATGGCTACACCTTC.